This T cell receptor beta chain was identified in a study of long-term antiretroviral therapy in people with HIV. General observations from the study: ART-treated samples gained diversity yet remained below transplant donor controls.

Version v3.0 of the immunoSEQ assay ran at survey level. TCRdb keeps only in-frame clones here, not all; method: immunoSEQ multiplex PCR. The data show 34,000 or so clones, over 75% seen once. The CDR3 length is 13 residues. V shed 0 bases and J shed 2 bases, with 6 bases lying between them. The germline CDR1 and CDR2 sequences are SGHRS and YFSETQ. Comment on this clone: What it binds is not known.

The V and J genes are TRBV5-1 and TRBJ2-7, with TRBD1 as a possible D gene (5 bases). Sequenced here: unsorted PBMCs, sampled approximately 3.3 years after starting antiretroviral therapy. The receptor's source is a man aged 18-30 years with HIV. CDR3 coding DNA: TGCGCCAGCAGCTTGGCAGGGACCTACGAGCAGTACTTC. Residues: CASSLAGTYEQYF.